These 14 T cell receptor beta chains came from one sample sequenced in a study of blood T cell repertoires in COVID-19. Using immunoSEQ multiplex PCR, the repertoire was profiled, and TCRdb retains in-frame clones only, with some absent. The sample yields 55,000 to 75,000 clones, around 82% seen once. The sequenced sample consisted of peripheral blood. The receptors shown here come from an elderly man with COVID-19, enrolled during active disease.

This chain connects TRBV7-2 to TRBJ2-5; 11 nucleotides align to TRBD2. Per germline, CDR1 SGHTA and CDR2 FQGNSA. This CDR3 is built from 19 residues. The junction had 15 bases not matched to a gene; V was cut back by 5 bases and J by 1 base. The CDR3 loop is CASSNSPFGSGGAQETQYF. The CDR3 DNA sequence: TGTGCCAGCAGCAACTCCCCTTTTGGTAGCGGGGGGGCCCAAGAGACCCAGTACTTC.

This sequence joins TRBV19 and TRBJ2-5, with TRBD1 matching 11 bases. V trimming: 4 bases; J trimming: 1 base; junction bases outside the gene matches: 5. CDR3 length: 16 amino acids. Germline loops: CDR1 LNHDA, CDR2 SQIVND (reference sequence). CDR3 amino acids: CASSTVGTGGQETQYF. CDR3 nucleotide sequence: TGTGCCAGTAGTACCGTGGGGACAGGGGGCCAAGAGACCCAGTACTTC.

This clone was counted between two and nine times. The genes are TRBV19 and TRBJ1-5, with D perhaps TRBD1 (5 bases). The CDR3 contains 16 residues. Trimming removed 0 bases from V and 4 bases from J, with 13 bases in between. Per the germline V gene, CDR1 is LNHDA and CDR2 is SQIVND (reference sequence). CDR3 in amino acids: CASSIDRGTGNQPQHF. The CDR3 DNA reads TGTGCCAGTAGTATAGATCGGGGGACGGGTAATCAGCCCCAGCATTTT.

V gene TRBV7-2 combines with J gene TRBJ2-5; no definite D call. V lost 7 bases to trimming and J lost 2 bases, with 5 bases between them. Germline V CDR1 and CDR2: SGHTA, FQGNSA. This CDR3 is built from 11 residues. CDR3 loop: CASTLQETQYF. In DNA, the CDR3 is TGTGCCAGCACCCTACAAGAGACCCAGTACTTC.

The rearrangement uses TRBV19 and TRBJ2-2; D possibly corresponds to TRBD1 (6 bases). Germline CDR1 reads LNHDA; CDR2 reads SQIVND (reference sequence). The V and J ends lost 2 bases and 3 bases respectively, with 10 bases between them. The CDR3 runs to 15 residues. CDR3 DNA sequence: TGTGCCAGTAGTATATGGGACACCCACACCGGGGAGCTGTTTTTT. This codes for CASSIWDTHTGELFF.

The chain uses TRBV18 and TRBJ1-3; D unclear. V was shortened by 2 bases and J by 0 bases, with 8 bases between the two germline ends. The CDR3 sequence is 15 residues long. Germline V lookup: CDR1 KGHSH, CDR2 LQKENI. The CDR3 sequence is CASSPEVVSGNTIYF. The CDR3 DNA reads TGTGCCAGCTCACCAGAGGTCGTCTCTGGAAACACCATATATTTT.

V and J are TRBV6-5 and TRBJ1-5, with TRBD1 as a possible D gene (5 bases). CDR1 and CDR2 (germline): MNHEY, SVGAGI. This CDR3 comprises 15 residues. With 5 bases removed from V and 3 bases from J, the gap between germline ends came to 14 bases. As DNA, the CDR3 is TGTGCCAGCAGTACCAACTGGGGGGACAATCAGCCCCAGCATTTT. As protein: CASSTNWGDNQPQHF.

The V call is TRBV9, the J call TRBJ1-1; D unclear. This CDR3 spans 16 amino acids. V lost 3 bases and J 1 base, leaving 16 bases between the germline ends. Germline-derived CDR1 and CDR2 are SGDLS and YYNGEE. The CDR3 DNA follows: TGTGCCAGCAGCGCACGGGAAAAGGATGGGAACACTGAAGCTTTCTTT. Protein product: CASSAREKDGNTEAFF.

The chain carries TRBV7-2 and TRBJ1-5, with 7 bases aligning to TRBD1. This CDR3 contains 18 residues. CDR1 and CDR2 from the germline V gene are SGHTA and FQGNSA. V lost 0 bases, J lost 6 bases, and 14 bases stayed unmatched. CDR3 loop: CASSLAQAGGLFIQPQHF. In DNA, the CDR3 is TGTGCCAGCAGCTTAGCTCAGGCAGGGGGTTTGTTTATTCAGCCCCAGCATTTT.

This clone was seen a single time. One end of the junction does not line up with germline, which may come from a read error. V gene TRBV7-3 combines with J gene TRBJ1-1; 9 bases map to TRBD1. CDR1 and CDR2 from the germline V gene are SGHTA and FQGTGA. This CDR3 has 14 residues. The DNA of the CDR3 is TGTGCCAGCAGCCTAACAGGGGGCGGCACTGAAGCTTTCTTT. This encodes CASSLTGGGTEAFF.

This clone was recorded once. CDR3 nucleotides: TGTGCCAGCGGCCAATCGCAGGGGATCGGGACTGAAGCTTTCTTT. This gives the protein CASGQSQGIGTEAFF. The rearrangement links TRBV19 to TRBJ1-1, with D perhaps TRBD1 (6 bases). Germline CDR1 and CDR2: LNHDA and SQIVND (reference sequence). V shed 9 bases and J shed 5 bases, with 22 bases lying between them. The CDR3 extends over 15 amino acids.

The rearrangement joins TRBV10-3 to TRBJ2-7; D is undetermined. Trimming removed 5 bases at V and 2 bases at J, with 10 bases between. The germline V gene encodes CDR1 ENHRY and CDR2 SYGVKD. This CDR3 has 13 residues. The CDR3 DNA sequence: TGTGCCATCAGTTTCGTGAGGCCCTACGAGCAGTACGTC. Translation: CAISFVRPYEQYV.

The chain recombines TRBV7-9 with TRBJ1-2, with 12 bases lining up with TRBD1. J was trimmed by 4 bases and V by 5 bases; bases with no gene match: 14. Germline V lookup: CDR1 SEHNR, CDR2 FQNEAQ (reference sequence). The length of the CDR3 is 18 residues. The CDR3 protein is CASSPRVGQGAVSYGYTF. The CDR3, as DNA: TGTGCCAGCAGCCCCCGTGTGGGACAGGGGGCAGTGAGCTATGGCTACACCTTC.

CDR3 protein: CASSPSLHTEAFF. The CDR3 DNA is TGTGCCAGCAGTCCTAGTTTGCACACTGAAGCTTTCTTT. V and J are TRBV7-9 and TRBJ1-1, with D hard to call. V dropped 6 bases and J dropped 3 bases, with 11 bases sitting between them. This CDR3 comprises 13 residues. Germline values: CDR1 SEHNR, CDR2 FQNEAQ (reference sequence).